This T cell receptor beta chain was identified in a study of T cell responses to AZD1222 COVID-19 vaccine. Overall study results and limits: Only 5 or 6 people who got AZD1222 tested seropositive at baseline. Females made up more of the donors, who were largely white British, and clonal diversity may have come out too low.

The table came from immunoSEQ multiplex PCR; TCRdb's copy has only in-frame clones and leaves some out. The table lists tens of thousands of clones, more than 75% of them singletons. The germline gives CDR1 KGHSH, CDR2 LQKENI. CDR3 size: 14 residues. V shed 3 bases, J shed 7 bases, and the junction held 6 bases outside the gene matches. Of note for this clone: The antigen remains undetermined. The same CDR3 also results from other DNA sequences found in this sample.

This sample comprised peripheral blood, obtained on day 0 of AZD1222 vaccination. The chain recombines TRBV18 with TRBJ1-5; 7 bases fit TRBD1. The receptor comes from an adult in good health. The CDR3 here is CASSPSGGGQPQHF. The CDR3 nucleotides read TGTGCCAGCTCACCGTCAGGGGGAGGCCAGCCCCAGCATTTT.